A selection of T cell receptor beta chains follows, all from one sample in a study of OX40 agonist ivuxolimab in advanced cancers. The data were produced by immunoSEQ multiplex PCR, yet TCRdb's version contains in-frame clones alone and is incomplete. The sample lists about 67,000 clones, 91% seen once, with under 0.4% in the top ten. This material consisted of CD4+ or CD8+ T cells sorted from blood, taken in a trial of the OX40 agonist ivuxolimab. These receptors came from an adult with an advanced solid tumor such as melanoma, head and neck, liver or kidney cancer. The CDR3 runs from the conserved cysteine through the conserved F or W. The order of the fields is clone size, J gene, V gene, CDR3 length, D gene, CDR3 protein, CDR3 DNA. A D gene is named only where the DNA matches it firmly. Clone size is stated in some rows and not others, as once, few, many or a class when expanded.

>-|TRBJ2-2|TRBV5-5|14|-
CASSPQWGTGELFF
TGTGCCAGCAGCCCCCAGTGGGGCACCGGGGAGCTGTTTTTT
>few|TRBJ2-5|TRBV11-2|16|TRBD2
CASSSGTSGVQETQYF
TGTGCCAGCAGCTCCGGGACTAGCGGGGTTCAAGAGACCCAGTACTTC
>once|TRBJ2-7|TRBV18|14|-
CASSPVFSSYEQYF
TGTGCCAGCTCACCGGTCTTTAGCTCCTACGAGCAGTACTTC
>-|TRBJ2-7|TRBV14|16|-
CASSQIITGHTYEQYF
TGTGCCAGCAGCCAGATTATTACGGGACACACCTACGAGCAGTACTTC
>-|TRBJ1-1|TRBV19|13|-
CASSIRVDTEAFF
TGTGCCAGTAGCATCAGGGTTGACACTGAAGCTTTCTTT
>-|TRBJ1-2|TRBV29-1|14|-
CSVDQTGGSYGYTF
TGCAGCGTTGACCAGACGGGGGGTAGCTATGGCTACACCTTC
>-|TRBJ1-3|TRBV5-1|18|TRBD1
CASTEHGTGLGSGNTIYF
TGCGCCAGCACCGAACACGGGACAGGTCTTGGCTCTGGAAACACCATATATTTT
>-|TRBJ2-1|TRBV5-1|15|TRBD2
CASTGLAGVSNEQFF
TGCGCCAGCACGGGACTAGCGGGAGTTTCGAATGAGCAGTTCTTC
>-|TRBJ2-5|TRBV28|11|-
CASSNRETQYF
TGTGCCAGCAGTAATCGAGAGACCCAGTACTTC
>-|TRBJ2-7|TRBV4-1|16|TRBD2
CASSQVLAGVLYEQYF
TGCGCCAGCAGCCAAGTTCTAGCGGGAGTTTTATACGAGCAGTACTTC
>-|TRBJ2-5|TRBV6-6|16|TRBD2
CASSYPGLAGVETQYF
TGTGCCAGCAGTTACCCGGGACTAGCGGGAGTAGAGACCCAGTACTTC
>-|TRBJ1-1|TRBV29-1|14|TRBD1
CSGKGAGGNSEAFF
TGCAGCGGCAAAGGGGCAGGGGGCAACTCTGAAGCTTTCTTT
>-|TRBJ2-1|TRBV20-1|11|-
CSASGSNEQFF
TGCAGTGCTAGCGGGAGCAATGAGCAGTTCTTC
>-|TRBJ2-7|TRBV6-5|15|TRBD2
CASKAGGPSGAEQYF
TGTGCCAGCAAAGCGGGAGGGCCCTCGGGAGCCGAGCAGTACTTC
>-|TRBJ2-3|TRBV10-2|13|-
CASRGLRADTQYF
TGCGCCAGCAGAGGGCTTAGGGCAGATACGCAGTATTTT
>-|TRBJ2-5|TRBV9|15|TRBD2
CASSVGTSGQETQYF
TGTGCCAGCAGCGTAGGGACTAGCGGCCAAGAGACCCAGTACTTC
>-|TRBJ1-4|TRBV7-9|15|-
CASTLELLGREKLFF
TGTGCCAGCACCTTAGAGCTTTTGGGGCGTGAAAAACTGTTTTTT
>-|TRBJ2-7|TRBV7-9|13|-
CASSLDSPYEQYF
TGTGCCAGCAGCTTAGACAGTCCCTACGAGCAGTACTTC
>-|TRBJ2-7|TRBV6-1|14|-
CASSAAYRDYEQYF
TGTGCCAGCAGTGCAGCATACAGGGACTACGAGCAGTACTTC
>-|TRBJ2-1|TRBV11-2|14|TRBD2
CASSDSGRGNEQFF
TGTGCCAGCAGCGATAGCGGGAGGGGCAATGAGCAGTTCTTC
>-|TRBJ2-3|TRBV27|16|TRBD2
CASSLWTSGMTDTQYF
TGTGCCAGCAGTTTATGGACTAGCGGGATGACAGATACGCAGTATTTT
>-|TRBJ1-6|TRBV12-5|13|-
CASGFLHNSPLHF
TGTGCTAGTGGTTTTCTTCATAATTCACCCCTCCACTTT
>-|TRBJ2-5|TRBV19|16|TRBD2
CASSDALAVPQETQYF
TGTGCCAGTAGCGACGCACTAGCGGTACCTCAAGAGACCCAGTACTTC
>-|TRBJ2-7|TRBV6-1|13|TRBD2
CASSGSGRSEQYF
TGTGCCAGCAGTGGCAGCGGGAGAAGCGAGCAGTACTTC
>few|TRBJ2-7|TRBV6-5|15|-
CASSYSPDSSYEQYF
TGTGCCAGCAGTTACTCGCCGGATAGCTCCTACGAGCAGTACTTC
>-|TRBJ2-7|TRBV10-1|14|-
CASSESGVSYEQYF
TGCGCCAGCAGTGAGTCGGGGGTTTCCTACGAGCAGTACTTC
>-|TRBJ2-7|TRBV28|13|-
CASSPTGTYEQYF
TGTGCCAGCAGCCCGACTGGCACCTACGAGCAGTACTTC
>-|TRBJ2-3|TRBV7-9|11|-
CASETADTQYF
TGTGCCAGCGAAACAGCAGATACGCAGTATTTT
>medium-sized|TRBJ2-7|TRBV10-3|13|-
CAISGVNSYEQYF
TGTGCCATCAGTGGGGTCAATTCCTACGAGCAGTACTTC
>-|TRBJ2-3|TRBV7-9|15|-
CASTGGTLVTDTQYF
TGTGCCAGCACCGGCGGGACCCTCGTTACAGATACGCAGTATTTT
>-|TRBJ1-5|TRBV19|16|-
CASSIGGSGFNQPQHF
TGTGCCAGTAGTATAGGGGGTTCTGGGTTCAATCAGCCCCAGCATTTT
>-|TRBJ1-5|TRBV6-1|15|-
CASSEAGGSHQPQHF
TGTGCCAGCAGTGAAGCGGGGGGGTCCCATCAGCCCCAGCATTTT
>-|TRBJ2-2|TRBV5-5|15|TRBD1
CASSGGQGMTGELFF
TGTGCCAGCAGCGGGGGACAGGGCATGACCGGGGAGCTGTTTTTT
>-|TRBJ2-3|TRBV9|17|-
CASSTPQRAFATDTQYF
TGTGCCAGCAGCACCCCGCAAAGGGCGTTTGCGACAGATACGCAGTATTTT
>-|TRBJ1-2|TRBV19|14|-
CASSRAGQNYGYTF
TGTGCCAGTAGTAGGGCCGGACAGAACTATGGCTACACCTTC
>-|TRBJ2-1|TRBV15|14|-
CATSHRGDSDEQFF
TGTGCCACCAGCCACCGAGGGGATTCTGATGAGCAGTTCTTC
>-|TRBJ1-3|TRBV7-2|15|-
CASSLFPYSGNTIYF
TGTGCCAGCAGCTTATTCCCGTACTCTGGAAACACCATATATTTT
>-|TRBJ1-4|TRBV9|15|-
CASSGSGRSNEKLFF
TGTGCCAGCAGCGGGTCGGGACGGAGTAATGAAAAACTGTTTTTT
>once|TRBJ2-2|TRBV6-4|14|TRBD2
CASRLAGDTGELFF
TGTGCCAGCAGATTAGCGGGAGACACCGGGGAGCTGTTTTTT
>-|TRBJ2-6|TRBV27|15|-
CASSLWGTGANVLTF
TGTGCCAGCAGTTTATGGGGGACAGGGGCCAACGTCCTGACTTTC
>-|TRBJ1-5|TRBV2|13|-
CASRGPGDQPQHF
TGTGCCAGCAGGGGACCGGGGGATCAGCCCCAGCATTTT
>-|TRBJ2-2|TRBV6-6|13|-
CAIRERDTGELFF
TGTGCCATCCGGGAACGGGACACCGGGGAGCTGTTTTTT
>once|TRBJ1-6|TRBV5-4|14|-
CASSLGQRNSPLHF
TGTGCCAGCAGCTTGGGGCAGAGAAATTCACCCCTCCACTTT
>-|TRBJ1-1|TRBV4-2|17|-
CASSQDHGGRGGAEAFF
TGTGCCAGCAGCCAAGATCATGGGGGCAGGGGAGGGGCTGAAGCTTTCTTT
>-|TRBJ1-2|TRBV7-3|14|-
CASSLTGAGYGYTF
TGTGCCAGCAGCTTAACAGGGGCCGGTTATGGCTACACCTTC
>-|TRBJ2-3|TRBV27|19|-
CASSLRPSELRKSTDTQYF
TGTGCCAGCAGTTTACGGCCGAGCGAACTGAGAAAAAGCACAGATACGCAGTATTTT
>-|TRBJ2-1|TRBV7-9|14|-
CASSLGASRGEQFF
TGTGCCAGCAGCTTAGGGGCTAGCCGCGGGGAGCAGTTCTTC
>-|TRBJ1-2|TRBV4-2|14|TRBD1
CASSEDRVNYGYTF
TGTGCCAGCAGCGAAGACAGGGTTAACTATGGCTACACCTTC
>once|TRBJ1-1|TRBV6-6|15|-
CASRPNPDSNTEAFF
TGTGCCAGCAGACCCAATCCGGATTCGAACACTGAAGCTTTCTTT
>-|TRBJ2-5|TRBV29-1|14|TRBD1
CSVGQGDLSETQYF
TGCAGCGTGGGACAGGGGGATCTCTCAGAGACCCAGTACTTC
>-|TRBJ2-3|TRBV10-3|16|TRBD2
CAISGTSGRHVDTQYF
TGTGCCATCAGTGGGACTAGCGGGAGGCATGTAGATACGCAGTATTTT
>-|TRBJ1-1|TRBV14|15|TRBD1
CASSLRTGRNTEAFF
TGTGCCAGCAGCCTACGGACAGGACGGAACACTGAAGCTTTCTTT
>once|TRBJ1-1|TRBV28|11|-
CASGTNTEAFF
TGTGCCAGCGGGACCAACACTGAAGCTTTCTTT
>-|TRBJ2-1|TRBV5-6|11|-
CASSSFNEQFF
TGTGCCAGCAGCTCCTTCAATGAGCAGTTCTTC